Listed below are T cell receptor beta chains from one sample, sequenced in a study of technical replicates of blood from a few donors. The repertoire was sequenced with immunoSEQ multiplex PCR; TCRdb's copy has only in-frame clones and lacks some. This table holds under 90,000 clones, approximately 94% found once. The sample comprised T cells isolated from PBMCs. The receptors were gathered from a human donor in good health. CDR3s include the opening cysteine and the closing phenylalanine or tryptophan. The D gene is left open where the match is weak. The size field is filled for only some rows; it gives once, few, many or a size class.

CDR3 DNA: TGTGCCAGCAGTTTACGAGGCGATGAGCAGTTCTTC; CDR3 protein: CASSLRGDEQFF; clone size: NA; J gene: TRBJ2-1; D gene: NA; V gene: TRBV28
CDR3 DNA: TGTGCCAGTCAACGGACAGGGATCTCCTACGAGCAGTACTTC; CDR3 protein: CASQRTGISYEQYF; clone size: NA; J gene: TRBJ2-7; D gene: TRBD1; V gene: TRBV6-1
CDR3 DNA: TGTGCCTTGACGGGACAGGGTCTATACGCGAACACCGGGGAGCTGTTTTTT; CDR3 protein: CALTGQGLYANTGELFF; clone size: once; J gene: TRBJ2-2; D gene: TRBD1; V gene: TRBV30
CDR3 DNA: TGTGCCAGCCTCTACAATGAGCAGTTCTTC; CDR3 protein: CASLYNEQFF; clone size: NA; J gene: TRBJ2-1; D gene: NA; V gene: TRBV2
CDR3 DNA: TGTGCCAGCAGCTCTCCCCGATACCGGGAGAGACACGAGCAGTACTTC; CDR3 protein: CASSSPRYRERHEQYF; clone size: NA; J gene: TRBJ2-7; D gene: NA; V gene: TRBV7-2
CDR3 DNA: TGTGCCATCAGTGATGGGACTGGTCAGCCCCAGCATTTT; CDR3 protein: CAISDGTGQPQHF; clone size: NA; J gene: TRBJ1-5; D gene: NA; V gene: TRBV10-3
CDR3 DNA: TGTGCCATCAGCCCCGGGACAAAGAACTATGGCTACACCTTC; CDR3 protein: CAISPGTKNYGYTF; clone size: NA; J gene: TRBJ1-2; D gene: NA; V gene: TRBV10-3
CDR3 DNA: TGTGCCAGCAGTGAACCCGTTAACAGGAATGAGCAGTTCTTC; CDR3 protein: CASSEPVNRNEQFF; clone size: NA; J gene: TRBJ2-1; D gene: NA; V gene: TRBV25-1
CDR3 DNA: TGTGCCTGGAGTGTACGACAGGGGAATTCACCCCTCCACTTT; CDR3 protein: CAWSVRQGNSPLHF; clone size: NA; J gene: TRBJ1-6; D gene: TRBD1; V gene: TRBV30
CDR3 DNA: TGTGCCAGCAGCCGCCCGGGACAGAGCTATGGCTACACCTTC; CDR3 protein: CASSRPGQSYGYTF; clone size: NA; J gene: TRBJ1-2; D gene: TRBD1; V gene: TRBV6-5